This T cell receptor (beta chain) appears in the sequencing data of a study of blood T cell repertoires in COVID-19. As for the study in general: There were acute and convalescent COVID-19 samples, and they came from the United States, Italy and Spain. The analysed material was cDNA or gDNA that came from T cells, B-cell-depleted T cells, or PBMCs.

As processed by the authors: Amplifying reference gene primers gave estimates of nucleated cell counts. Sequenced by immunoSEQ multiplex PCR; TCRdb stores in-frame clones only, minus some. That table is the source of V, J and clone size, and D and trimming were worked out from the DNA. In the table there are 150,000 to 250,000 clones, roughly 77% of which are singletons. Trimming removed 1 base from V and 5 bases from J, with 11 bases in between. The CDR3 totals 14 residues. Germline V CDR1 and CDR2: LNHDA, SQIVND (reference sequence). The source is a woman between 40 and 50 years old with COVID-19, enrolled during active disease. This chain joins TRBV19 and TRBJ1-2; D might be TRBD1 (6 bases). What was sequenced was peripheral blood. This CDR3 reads CASSIARDTYGYTF. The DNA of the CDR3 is TGTGCCAGTAGTATAGCACGGGACACTTATGGCTACACCTTC.